Each of the 28 T cell receptor beta chains below was sequenced from the same sample in a study of PD-1 blockade in classical Hodgkin lymphoma. Generated by immunoSEQ multiplex PCR, the TCRdb table keeps only in-frame clones and is missing some. The table shows about 76,000 clones, with around 90% occurring only once. Every single patient, without exception, relapsed after autologous stem cell transplantation, and brentuximab vedotin exposure varied. Sample: peripheral blood mononuclear cells (PBMCs), taken at baseline. These receptors came from a human donor with classical Hodgkin lymphoma.

The chain couples TRBV7-6 to TRBJ2-7; 8 bases are a match to TRBD2. Germline V gene lookup returns CDR1 SGHVS and CDR2 FNYEAQ. The V segment lost 3 bases and the J segment 3 bases; nucleotides outside the gene matches: 10. This CDR3 spans 16 amino acids. The CDR3 DNA reads TGTGCCAGCAGCTTCAGCCCCAGCGGGAGTGGCTACGAGCAGTACTTC. Residues: CASSFSPSGSGYEQYF.

V is TRBV19 and J is TRBJ1-1, with D possibly being TRBD1 (5 bases). Trimming shortened V by 3 bases and J by 4 bases, and 12 bases separated the two germline ends. CDR3 length equals 14 residues. Germline-derived CDR1 and CDR2 are LNHDA and SQIVND (reference sequence). CDR3 nucleotide sequence: TGTGCCAGTAGTATTAAAGGCCAGGGCACTGAAGCTTTCTTT. It encodes CASSIKGQGTEAFF.

This rearrangement joins TRBV30 to TRBJ2-5, with TRBD2 matching over 9 bases. CDR3 size: 14 residues. Germline V gene data show CDR1 as GTSNPN and CDR2 as SVGIG (reference sequence). J gave up 5 bases and V 8 bases, and 12 bases lay outside the gene matches. The CDR3 nucleotides read TGTGCCGGCTCGGGCGGGAGGGCCAGGGAGACCCAGTACTTC. Its protein is CAGSGGRARETQYF.

Only a few counts were recorded for this clone. The chain has TRBV29-1 and TRBJ2-7; D may be TRBD1 (6 bases). Germline assignment: CDR1 SQVTM and CDR2 ANQGSEA. This CDR3 is built from 13 residues. V shed 2 bases and J shed 5 bases, with 13 bases lying between them. The CDR3 is CSVELPGGHEQYF. In nucleotides, the CDR3 is TGCAGCGTTGAACTCCCTGGGGGCCACGAGCAGTACTTC.

By proportion, this clone is medium-sized (0.01 to 0.1%). This chain connects TRBV7-9 to TRBJ2-7, with D possibly matching TRBD2 (6 bases). Deletions cut 1 base from V and 2 bases from J, with 9 bases between. This CDR3 has 14 amino acids. Germline values: CDR1 SEHNR, CDR2 FQNEAQ (reference sequence). The CDR3 nucleotides are TGTGCCAGCAGCTTAGTGGCGGGGACCTACGAGCAGTACTTC. This sequence encodes CASSLVAGTYEQYF.

CDR3: CASSLPSSYEQYF. CDR3 sequence (DNA): TGTGCCAGCAGCTTACCCAGCTCCTACGAGCAGTACTTC. The chain has TRBV11-2 and TRBJ2-7; no clear D. V dropped 2 bases and J dropped 0 bases, with 5 bases sitting between them. The length of the CDR3 is 13 residues. Germline V gene lookup returns CDR1 SGHAT and CDR2 FQNNGV.

The chain employs TRBV29-1 and TRBJ2-7, with a possible D match to TRBD2 (6 bases). CDR3 length equals 13 residues. The germline gives CDR1 SQVTM, CDR2 ANQGSEA. V gave up 6 bases and J gave up 0 bases, with 12 bases separating them. The CDR3 DNA is TGCAGCGTGCGGGGACCAAGCTCCTACGAGCAGTACTTC. Encoded protein: CSVRGPSSYEQYF.

This rearrangement joins TRBV12-5 to TRBJ2-7; D gene ambiguous. Germline V gives CDR1 LGHNT, CDR2 FRNRAP. CDR3 length equals 14 residues. With 7 bases removed from V and 3 bases from J, the gap between germline ends came to 16 bases. The CDR3 spells CASVPAMDLYEQYF. The CDR3 bases are TGTGCTAGTGTCCCGGCAATGGACCTCTACGAGCAGTACTTC.

The chain has TRBV4-3 and TRBJ2-1, with TRBD2 as a possible D gene (5 bases). The CDR3 has 16 amino acids. V lost 3 bases, J lost 0 bases, and 12 bases lay in between. Germline V CDR1 and CDR2: LGHNA, YSLEER. In DNA, the CDR3 is TGCGCCAGCAGCCAGGAGGAGGCGAGCTCCTACAATGAGCAGTTCTTC. Residues: CASSQEEASSYNEQFF.

The sample holds one count of this clone. The chain links TRBV19 to TRBJ1-1; 9 nucleotides match TRBD1. This CDR3 has 14 amino acids. With V trimmed by 4 bases and J by 4 bases, 4 bases remained unmatched. Germline V gives CDR1 LNHDA, CDR2 SQIVND (reference sequence). The CDR3 is CASSTGTGSTEAFF. The CDR3 nucleotides are TGTGCCAGTAGTACCGGGACAGGGAGCACTGAAGCTTTCTTT.

The chain couples TRBV29-1 to TRBJ1-2; 7 bases fit TRBD1. The V gene end was trimmed by 1 base and the J gene end by 2 bases; junction bases not matched to a gene: 4. Germline CDR1 SQVTM, CDR2 ANQGSEA. The CDR3 covers 14 residues. CDR3 region: CSVEAGGRNYGYTF. CDR3 coding DNA: TGCAGCGTTGAAGCAGGGGGGAGAAACTATGGCTACACCTTC.

CDR3 protein: CASSKGGDTEAFF. CDR3 DNA sequence: TGTGCCAGTAGTAAAGGCGGGGACACTGAAGCTTTCTTT. The chain is built from TRBV19 and TRBJ1-1, with no clear D. There are 13 residues in the CDR3. V was trimmed by 4 bases and J by 3 bases, leaving 9 bases between them. Germline V lookup: CDR1 LNHDA, CDR2 SQIVND (reference sequence).

The genes are TRBV5-8 and TRBJ2-1; a possible D gene is TRBD1 (6 bases). CDR3 length: 16 residues. The V end lost 3 bases, the J end lost 0 bases, and 13 bases lay between the germline ends. CDR1 is SGHTS, CDR2 YDEGEE, per germline. CDR3 nucleotide sequence: TGTGCCAGCAGCTCGGGGACATCTGGCTCCTACAATGAGCAGTTCTTC. It is translated as CASSSGTSGSYNEQFF.

The chain's CDR3 is CASSYSIGTRNTEAFF. The DNA of the CDR3 is TGTGCCAGCAGTTACTCGATCGGGACACGGAACACTGAAGCTTTCTTT. V gene TRBV6-5 combines with J gene TRBJ1-1, with D possibly being TRBD1 (6 bases). The V end lost 0 bases, the J end lost 1 base, and 12 bases lay between the germline ends. Germline loops: CDR1 MNHEY, CDR2 SVGAGI. The CDR3 covers 16 residues.

V is TRBV5-1 and J is TRBJ1-1; D is unresolved. Germline-derived CDR1 and CDR2 are SGHRS and YFSETQ. This CDR3 region has 15 residues. V was cut by 0 bases and J by 4 bases, with 13 bases left in between. This CDR3 reads CASSLGQYLGTEAFF. In nucleotides, the CDR3 is TGCGCCAGCAGCTTGGGGCAGTATTTGGGCACTGAAGCTTTCTTT.

The chain uses TRBV7-2 and TRBJ2-5; D may be TRBD2 (5 bases). Germline V gives CDR1 SGHTA, CDR2 FQGNSA. The CDR3 loop spans 14 amino acids. V lost 0 bases, J lost 7 bases, and 12 bases lay in between. DNA for the CDR3: TGTGCCAGCAGCTTAGCTCTGGGCGGAGGGACCCAGTACTTC. It translates to CASSLALGGGTQYF.

This clone was seen only a few times. The V gene is TRBV30, the J gene TRBJ2-1, with 14 bases lining up with TRBD2. The trim removed 4 bases at V and 8 bases at J, leaving 10 bases unmatched. The CDR3 contains 16 residues. Per germline, CDR1 GTSNPN and CDR2 SVGIG (reference sequence). This chain's CDR3 is CAWNTGLAGGSYEQFF. For the CDR3, the DNA is TGTGCCTGGAATACCGGACTAGCGGGAGGCTCATATGAGCAGTTCTTC.

The V gene is TRBV19, the J gene TRBJ1-1; the match to TRBD1 covers 10 bases. The length of the CDR3 is 15 residues. The germline V gene encodes CDR1 LNHDA and CDR2 SQIVND (reference sequence). Trimming took 3 bases from V and 2 from J; bases not matched to a gene: 3. CDR3 bases: TGTGCCAGTAGTATGGGACAGGGGCCCAACACTGAAGCTTTCTTT. It codes for CASSMGQGPNTEAFF.

This sequence joins TRBV11-2 and TRBJ2-1; D possibly corresponds to TRBD2 (6 bases). The germline V and J ends were trimmed by 2 bases and 0 bases, with 8 bases remaining between them. The CDR3 sequence is 15 residues long. Germline V gives CDR1 SGHAT, CDR2 FQNNGV. CDR3 protein: CASSLLGSSYNEQFF. DNA for the CDR3: TGTGCCAGCAGCTTACTCGGGAGCTCCTACAATGAGCAGTTCTTC.

The V gene is TRBV7-2, the J gene TRBJ1-1; 8 nucleotides align to TRBD1. This CDR3 comprises 15 residues. J gave up 0 bases and V 6 bases, and 6 bases lay outside the gene matches. Germline loops: CDR1 SGHTA, CDR2 FQGNSA. The CDR3 loop reads CASRRRGQVNTEAFF. The CDR3 DNA sequence: TGTGCCAGCAGGCGAAGGGGACAGGTGAACACTGAAGCTTTCTTT.

This chain joins TRBV6-1 and TRBJ1-2; weak D call: TRBD1 (5 bases). The CDR3 covers 13 residues. Trimming removed 4 bases from V and 4 bases from J, with 10 bases in between. The germline V gene encodes CDR1 MNHNS and CDR2 SASEGT. CDR3 DNA sequence: TGTGCCAGCAGTGGTGGACACGTCTATGGCTACACCTTC. Residues: CASSGGHVYGYTF.

The rearrangement links TRBV2 to TRBJ2-5; 9 bases match TRBD1. Trimming at V came to 6 bases and at J to 4 bases, leaving 6 bases not matched to a gene. The V gene's germline CDR1 is SNHLY and CDR2 FYNNEI. The CDR3 contains 14 residues. This CDR3 reads CASRVGQGTETQYF. DNA for the CDR3: TGTGCCAGCAGGGTGGGACAGGGCACAGAGACCCAGTACTTC. The full variable domain, rest sourced from reference TRBV2 and TRBJ2-5, is EPEVTQTPSHQVTQMGQEVILRCVPISNHLYFYWYRQILGQKVEFLVSFYNNEISEKSEIFDDQFSVERPDGSNFTLKIRSTKLEDSAMYFCASRVGQGTETQYFGPGTRLLVL.

V is TRBV19 and J is TRBJ2-2, with 8 bases matching TRBD2. J lost 0 bases, V lost 6 bases, and 15 bases had no gene match. Germline values: CDR1 LNHDA, CDR2 SQIVND (reference sequence). CDR3 length equals 19 residues. The CDR3 is CASRTPPWREETNTGELFF. CDR3 nucleotide sequence: TGTGCCAGTAGGACTCCCCCTTGGCGGGAGGAAACGAACACCGGGGAGCTGTTTTTT.

The chain uses TRBV5-4 and TRBJ1-2; no firm D call. The CDR3 sequence is 15 residues long. Germline CDR1 and CDR2: SGHNT and YYREEE (reference sequence). V gave up 0 bases and J gave up 3 bases, with 12 bases separating them. CDR3 sequence (DNA): TGTGCCAGCAGCTTGGAACGGGGTTTGGACTATGGCTACACCTTC. Its protein product is CASSLERGLDYGYTF.

The rearrangement joins TRBV29-1 to TRBJ1-1, with D tentatively TRBD1 (6 bases). The V gene lost 6 bases and the J gene lost 0 bases, with 17 bases spanning the gap. CDR1 and CDR2 (germline): SQVTM, ANQGSEA. The CDR3 is made up of 15 amino acids. CDR3 nucleotides: TGCAGCGTGAGGACAGCGGACTCCATGAACACTGAAGCTTTCTTT. Protein sequence: CSVRTADSMNTEAFF.

This sequence joins TRBV11-2 and TRBJ2-5; 14 bases are a match to TRBD2. CDR1 is SGHAT and CDR2 is FQNNGV in the germline V gene. The CDR3 extends over 16 amino acids. Losses at the gene ends were 5 bases for V and 4 bases for J; bases not matched to a gene: 6. The CDR3 loop reads CASSPGLAGVSETQYF. CDR3 coding DNA: TGTGCCAGCAGCCCGGGACTAGCGGGAGTATCAGAGACCCAGTACTTC.

This chain joins TRBV5-4 and TRBJ1-1; D unclear. The CDR3 is made up of 12 amino acids. CDR1 and CDR2 from the germline V gene are SGHNT and YYREEE (reference sequence). Trimming removed 1 base from V and 8 bases from J, with 9 bases in between. In nucleotides, the CDR3 is TGTGCCAGCAGCTTGTCGGCGGAGGAAGCTTTCTTT. Translating it yields CASSLSAEEAFF.

The chain carries TRBV7-6 and TRBJ2-7; 11 bases match TRBD2. V lost 5 bases and J lost 1; bases outside the gene matches: 4. Germline CDR1 reads SGHVS; CDR2 reads FNYEAQ. This CDR3 has 15 amino acids. The CDR3 here is CASSPGLAASYEQYF. DNA for the CDR3: TGTGCCAGCAGCCCGGGACTAGCGGCTTCCTACGAGCAGTACTTC.